A single sample is the source of the 9 T cell receptor beta chains below, sequenced in a study of blood T cells in healthy people across ages. Combining a sample-barcoded 5' primer with a J-beta primer mix, a second PCR ran for 7 to 11 cycles. TCRdb re-derived calls from the 5' RACE reads in MiXCR, one entry per CDR3 protein. This sample has about 500,000 distinct CDR3 sequences; around 24% occur once, and the top ten carry 7.5% to 9%. The data also belong to a second study, concerning T cells of mothers and their children.

The material sequenced was blood. These receptors all come from a boy between 10 and 17 years old in good health.

This clonotype was counted only a few times. The chain is built from TRBV20-1 and TRBJ1-4; D unresolved. The CDR3 runs 12 residues. Trimming removed 1 base at V and 8 bases at J, with 8 bases between. From germline, CDR1 is DFQATT and CDR2 SNEGSKA (reference sequence). The CDR3 loop is CSARGAWEKLFF. CDR3 DNA sequence: TGCAGTGCTAGAGGGGCGTGGGAAAAACTGTTTTTT.

This clonotype was detected once. This chain connects TRBV12-3 or TRBV12-4 to TRBJ1-3; possibly TRBD1 for D (5 bases). V was clipped by 3 bases and J by 1 base, with 13 bases between them. This CDR3 comprises 16 residues. CDR3 amino acids: CASSLEGQLSGNTIYF. CDR3 nucleotides: TGTGCCAGCAGTTTGGAGGGGCAACTATCTGGAAACACCATATATTTT.

Turning to this clonotype: One end of the junction does not line up with germline, which may come from a read error. The V call is TRBV29-1, the J call TRBJ1-3; tentative D call: TRBD1 (5 bases). Germline V gene sequence: CDR1 SQVTM, CDR2 ANQGSEA. The CDR3 spans 13 residues. The CDR3 loop is CSVDPGLGNTLYF. CDR3 nucleotides: TGCAGCGTCGACCCAGGGCTCGGAAACACCCTATATTTT.

The chain joins TRBV18 to TRBJ2-7, with TRBD2 matching over 8 bases. The CDR3 has 14 amino acids. Trimming removed 6 bases from V and 6 bases from J; junction bases left unmatched: 10. Germline CDR1 reads KGHSH; CDR2 reads LQKENI. The CDR3 sequence: CASSRSGVEGEQYF. DNA for the CDR3: TGTGCCAGCTCGCGTAGCGGGGTGGAAGGCGAGCAGTACTTC. The variable domain in full, with the rest retrieved from reference TRBV18 and TRBJ2-7, is NAGVMQNPRHLVRRRGQEARLRCSPMKGHSHVYWYRQLPEEGLKFMVYLQKENIIDESGMPKERFSAEFPKEGPSILRIQQVVRGDSAAYFCASSRSGVEGEQYFGPGTRLTVT.

The table lists this clonotype with a few counts. The chain joins TRBV20-1 to TRBJ2-5, with D perhaps matching TRBD2 (7 bases). Judging by the DNA end, TRBJ2-1 fits better; the J call may be wrong. Per the germline V gene, CDR1 is DFQATT and CDR2 is SNEGSKA (reference sequence). This CDR3 spans 15 amino acids. CDR3 amino acids: CSARDLEGGLNEQFF. In nucleotides, the CDR3 is TGCAGTGCTAGAGATCTAGAGGGGGGGCTAAATGAGCAGTTCTTC.

The chain recombines TRBV6-7 with TRBJ1-2; D perhaps matches TRBD1 (5 bases). TRBV6-7 is treated as an ORF (open reading frame) with a function not yet certain. This CDR3 has 14 amino acids. Trimming shortened V by 5 bases and J by 7 bases, and 17 bases separated the two germline ends. CDR3 in amino acids: CASSLIDMGRGYTF. The DNA of the CDR3 is TGTGCCAGCAGTCTCATAGACATGGGGCGTGGCTACACCTTC.

This chain links TRBV7-2 with TRBJ2-1, with D possibly being TRBD2 (6 bases). From germline, CDR1 is SGHTA and CDR2 FQGNSA. Trimming stripped 3 bases from V and 0 bases from J, with 12 bases between. The CDR3 has 16 amino acids. CDR3 DNA sequence: TGTGCCAGCAGCTTGGTGGCGGGGTCCTCCTACAATGAGCAGTTCTTC. It encodes CASSLVAGSSYNEQFF.

The chain combines TRBV6-6 with TRBJ1-1; 8 positions agree with TRBD1. The V gene's germline CDR1 is MNHNY and CDR2 SVGAGI (reference sequence). J lost 4 bases, V lost 8 bases, and 9 bases had no gene match. The CDR3 is 14 amino acids. The DNA of the CDR3 is TGTGCCAGCTGCCAAGACAGGGGATTCACTGAAGCTTTCTTT. Protein: CASCQDRGFTEAFF.

The V call is TRBV7-3, the J call TRBJ2-3; D is tentatively TRBD1 or TRBD2 (6 bases each). V lost 3 bases, J lost 3 bases, and 19 bases lay in between. The V gene's germline CDR1 is SGHTA and CDR2 FQGTGA. The CDR3 extends over 17 amino acids. DNA for the CDR3: TGTGCCAGCAGCTTTCCGTCCAGGGAAGGGGGGACAGATACGCAGTATTTT. Protein sequence: CASSFPSREGGTDTQYF.